This TCR beta chain was documented in a study of blood T cell repertoires in COVID-19 (dated by TCRdb to 2020 to 2022). A note on the overall study: Collaborator samples came from the United States, Italy and Spain and covered acute and convalescent phases of COVID-19. Where HLA class I and class II types were available, the types were taken from metadata supplied by the sample provider, not from assay-based typing. The samples were drawn from the first 160 participants of the ongoing ImmuneRACE study and from more than 1,000 subjects provided by 6 global collaborators. The prospective study material was composed of cDNA or gDNA derived from T cells, B-cell-depleted T cells, or PBMCs. The sample metadata nearly always contained a de-identified subject ID, COVID-19 status, age in years and sex. Deeply sampled blood TCRbeta repertoires from subjects exposed to, actively infected with, or recovered from COVID-19 were included in the dataset. The repertoires were made available in a free public database intended to serve as a resource for research on the immune response to SARS-CoV-2.

TCRbeta CDR3 regions were amplified from genomic DNA using the immunoSEQ Assay, a bias-controlled multiplex PCR. Processing in the source paper ran as follows. Within the assay, amplification of reference gene primers was used to estimate how many nucleated cells each sample contained. To quantify the absolute abundance of each unique TCRbeta CDR3 rearrangement, sequence reads were collapsed and filtered. For each sample, productive Simpson clonality was calculated by taking the square root of Simpson's diversity index across productive rearrangements. The table comes from immuneACCESS by way of TCRdb, which keeps in-frame sequences with V and J called. Part of the clones is missing from these tables; in studies checked, under half for an unresolved V gene and the rest for unknown reasons. From that table come the V and J calls and clone size; the DNA was used to work out D and trimming. Present in this sample are more than 300,000 clones, 88% of which were seen just once. The ten largest account for 1.2% of the sample.

What the research found in general, with its limitations: The amount of clinical and demographic metadata varied by source and participant and was provided uncurated.

As regards this clone: It lacks a known antigen. The record has no base qualities; no much larger clone is one base away.

The CDR3 runs 15 amino acids, cysteine and phenylalanine included. Only the CDR3 DNA stays, 45 bases, in frame from base 1. Trimming accounts for 1 base at V and 11 bases at J, while the number of junction bases matched to no gene is 6. Based on the germline V gene (reference sequence), the CDR1 and CDR2 sequences are LGHDT and YNNKEL. In the prospective study, participants were about 18 to 100 years old, resided in about two dozen geographic areas of the United States, and were enrolled through a virtual design. In the prospective study, cohorts were assigned on the basis of participant-reported clinical history obtained from a screening survey and a study questionnaire. Recovered participants in ImmuneRACE Cohort 3 were defined by two consecutive negative NP/OP PCR tests, clearance by a healthcare professional, or resolution of symptoms. In the prospective study, whole blood, serum and a nasopharyngeal or oropharyngeal swab were collected from each participant by mobile phlebotomists. Over a roughly 2-month period, participants in the prospective study had the option of providing additional blood draws and questionnaires. Prospective study blood samples were shipped either frozen or at room temperature before DNA extraction.

Sequenced sample: PBMCs or T cells enriched from blood (not recorded which). The receptor comes from a woman younger than 35 who had recovered from COVID-19. Here the chain combines TRBV3-1 (or the pseudogene TRBV3-2) and TRBJ2-3; TRBD2 fits 13 bases in the junction. The CDR3 is CASSQGGLAGREQYF. The DNA reads TGTGCCAGCAGCCAAGGGGGACTAGCGGGGAGGGAGCAGTATTTT.